This T cell receptor beta chain was sequenced in a study of cytomegalovirus exposure and HLA in healthy donors. In the study overall: The roughly 670 first-cohort repertoires shared a platform with the 120 validation repertoires, as reported in a later analysis.

Sequencing was performed with immunoSEQ multiplex PCR; in TCRdb, only in-frame clones are kept and a portion is missing. This sample has about 130,000 clones; roughly four fifths occur once, and the top ten carry roughly 29%. CDR1 and CDR2 from the germline V gene are MNHEY and SVGAGI. V dropped 4 bases and J dropped 0; count of bases not matched to a gene: 8. The CDR3 contains 16 residues. As regards this clone: The antigen remains undetermined.

General observations from the study: The listing of 150 to 200 TCR beta chains classed them as cytomegalovirus-associated. In vitro confirmation showed a few CMV-associated chains to be CMV antigen specific.

Sequenced material: PBMCs. The sequence was collected from a man aged 25 to 40 in good health and CMV-seropositive. The chain has TRBV6-5 and TRBJ1-1; TRBD1 matches at 7 bases. CDR3 residues: CASSSLKTGMNTEAFF. The CDR3 DNA is TGTGCCAGCAGTTCCCTTAAGACAGGGATGAACACTGAAGCTTTCTTT.